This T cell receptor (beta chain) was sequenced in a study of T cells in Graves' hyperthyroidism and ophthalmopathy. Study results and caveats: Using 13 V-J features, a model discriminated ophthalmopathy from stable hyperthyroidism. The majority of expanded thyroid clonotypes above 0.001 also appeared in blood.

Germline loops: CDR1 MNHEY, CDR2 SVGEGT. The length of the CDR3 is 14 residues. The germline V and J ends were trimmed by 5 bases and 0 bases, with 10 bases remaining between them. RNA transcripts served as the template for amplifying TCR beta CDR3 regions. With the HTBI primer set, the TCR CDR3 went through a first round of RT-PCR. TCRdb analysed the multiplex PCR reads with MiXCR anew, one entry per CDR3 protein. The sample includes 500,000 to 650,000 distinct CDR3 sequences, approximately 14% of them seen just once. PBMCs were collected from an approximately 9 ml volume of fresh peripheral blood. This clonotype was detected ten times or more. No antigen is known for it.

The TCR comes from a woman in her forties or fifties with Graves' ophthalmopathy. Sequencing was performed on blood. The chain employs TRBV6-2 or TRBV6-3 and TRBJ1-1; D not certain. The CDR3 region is CASSIEALNTEAFF. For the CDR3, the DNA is TGTGCCAGCAGTATTGAAGCCTTGAACACTGAAGCTTTCTTT.